The entry that follows covers one TCR beta chain sequence. The sample is drawn from a study of blood T cell repertoires in COVID-19. Across the whole study: What the recovered Cohort 3 donors had was two negative PCRs, clearance, or symptom resolution. Acute-phase and convalescent COVID-19 samples originated in the United States, Italy and Spain. Sample material is recorded as cDNA or gDNA derived from T cells, B-cell-depleted T cells, or PBMCs.

As handled by the study authors: The authors estimated nucleated cell counts from reference gene primer amplification. The assay was immunoSEQ multiplex PCR, and TCRdb's table has in-frame clones only and misses some. The V and J calls and clone size come from that table; D and trimming were worked out from the DNA. Of a few hundred thousand clones listed, 80% to 90% are singletons. Trimming shortened V by 3 bases and J by 4 bases, and 10 bases separated the two germline ends. There are 13 residues in the CDR3. Per the germline V gene, CDR1 is MNHEY and CDR2 is SMNVEV (reference sequence). The TCR was taken from a man under 40 in a cohort exposed to, infected with or recovered from COVID-19 (not recorded which). V is TRBV27 and J is TRBJ2-7; D remains ambiguous. The sequenced sample was PBMCs or T cells enriched from blood (not recorded which). CDR3 region: CASSFAAEYEQYF. CDR3 nucleotides: TGTGCCAGCAGTTTTGCCGCGGAGTACGAGCAGTACTTC.